These 29 T cell receptor beta chains originate from one sample sequenced in a study of blood T cell repertoires in COVID-19. Data came from immunoSEQ multiplex PCR; TCRdb stores just in-frame clones and leaves some out. The table shows roughly 200,000 clones, with roughly 84% occurring only once. Source material: peripheral blood. Receptor source: a person aged 65 to 85 with COVID-19, enrolled during active disease.

The chain uses TRBV5-6 and TRBJ1-3; D remains unclear. V gave up 0 bases and J gave up 3 bases, with 10 bases separating them. Germline CDR1 SGHDT, CDR2 YYEEEE. This CDR3 is built from 15 residues. The CDR3 DNA reads TGTGCCAGCAGCTTGGGTCCTAAAAATGGAAACACCATATATTTT. Translated: CASSLGPKNGNTIYF.

The chain combines TRBV6-5 with TRBJ2-4, with no clear D. Germline-derived CDR1 and CDR2 are MNHEY and SVGAGI. V was cut by 9 bases and J by 1 base, with 16 bases left in between. The CDR3 loop spans 15 amino acids. The CDR3 reads CASQSGEAAKNIQYF. DNA for the CDR3: TGTGCCAGTCAATCTGGAGAGGCGGCCAAAAACATTCAGTACTTC.

The V gene is TRBV12-3 or TRBV12-4, the J gene TRBJ1-1; D ambiguous. Trimming left V 8 bases short and J 3 bases short, with 13 bases between. This CDR3 has 13 amino acids. The CDR3 nucleotides are TGTGCCAGCGGCCCCGGGGTCCACACTGAAGCTTTCTTT. Translation gives CASGPGVHTEAFF.

The table lists this clone with a count of one. The rearrangement uses TRBV6-5 and TRBJ2-6, with a possible D match to TRBD2 (5 bases). The CDR3 is made up of 16 amino acids. V was trimmed by 3 bases and J by 1 base, leaving 10 bases between them. Germline-derived CDR1 and CDR2 are MNHEY and SVGAGI. The CDR3 sequence: CASSYKGDSGANVLTF. The CDR3 DNA follows: TGTGCCAGCAGTTATAAGGGAGATTCTGGGGCCAACGTCCTGACTTTC.

V gene TRBV19 combines with J gene TRBJ2-2; 9 bases line up with TRBD1. CDR3 size: 15 residues. J was trimmed by 9 bases and V by 7 bases; bases with no gene match: 12. Germline V gene sequence: CDR1 LNHDA, CDR2 SQIVND (reference sequence). CDR3 region: CASKVTDRGRWELFF. The CDR3, as DNA: TGTGCCAGTAAGGTTACGGACAGGGGCAGATGGGAGCTGTTTTTT.

V gene TRBV9 combines with J gene TRBJ2-1, with D uncertain. CDR3 length: 15 amino acids. Looked up from germline, CDR1 is SGDLS and CDR2 is YYNGEE. Trimming removed 0 bases from V and 2 bases from J, with 9 bases in between. This CDR3 reads CASSVDGSAYNEQFF. In nucleotides, the CDR3 is TGTGCCAGCAGCGTAGACGGAAGCGCCTACAATGAGCAGTTCTTC.

A single count supports this clone. This chain uses TRBV6-2 or TRBV6-3 with TRBJ1-1; D unclear. CDR1 and CDR2 from the germline V gene are MNHEY and SVGEGT. V was pared by 3 bases and J by 1 base, with 9 bases between. The CDR3 spans 14 residues. The CDR3 sequence is CASSYGQKNTEAFF. The CDR3 DNA is TGTGCCAGCAGTTATGGCCAAAAGAACACTGAAGCTTTCTTT.

Details on this clone: Other DNA variants within this sample encode the same CDR3. This chain connects TRBV4-2 to TRBJ1-1, with 9 bases that match TRBD1. Per germline, CDR1 LGHNA and CDR2 YNFKEQ. The V gene end was trimmed by 1 base and the J gene end by 3 bases; junction bases not matched to a gene: 3. The length of the CDR3 is 15 residues. CDR3: CASSQGQGVDTEAFF. CDR3 nucleotide sequence: TGTGCCAGCAGCCAAGGACAGGGGGTAGACACTGAAGCTTTCTTT.

The rearrangement joins TRBV5-4 to TRBJ2-7; 8 bases map to TRBD2. Germline CDR1 reads SGHNT; CDR2 reads YYREEE (reference sequence). J was trimmed by 2 bases and V by 2 bases; bases with no gene match: 9. The CDR3 extends over 16 amino acids. The chain's CDR3 is CASSLGSGTTPYEQYF. CDR3 in DNA: TGTGCCAGCAGCTTAGGTAGCGGGACGACCCCCTACGAGCAGTACTTC.

V gene TRBV15 combines with J gene TRBJ2-7, with TRBD1 identical over 7 bases. V shed 7 bases and J 5 bases; nucleotides not matched to a gene: 11. The germline CDR1 and CDR2 sequences are LNHNV and YYDKDF (reference sequence). The CDR3 is made up of 14 amino acids. CDR3 sequence (DNA): TGTGCCACCACCGAATGGGTCGGGACAGACGAGCAGTACTTC. This sequence encodes CATTEWVGTDEQYF.

The J gene is TRBJ2-2, the V gene TRBV5-1; D might be TRBD2 (6 bases). Trimming pared 2 bases from V and 6 bases from J, leaving 14 bases between. Germline V gene lookup returns CDR1 SGHRS and CDR2 YFSETQ. CDR3 length: 15 amino acids. In nucleotides, the CDR3 is TGCGCCAGCAGCTTCTCCGGCCTAGCGTCCGGGGAGCTGTTTTTT. Residues: CASSFSGLASGELFF.

This chain uses TRBV11-2 with TRBJ2-7, with a weak D call TRBD1 (6 bases). This CDR3 region has 14 residues. With 3 bases removed from V and 2 bases from J, the gap between germline ends came to 11 bases. The germline V gene has CDR1 SGHAT and CDR2 FQNNGV. The CDR3 sequence: CASSFQGSTYEQYF. The CDR3 region has the DNA TGTGCCAGCAGCTTTCAGGGGTCAACCTACGAGCAGTACTTC.

The V call is TRBV11-1, the J call TRBJ1-1; no reliable D call. Between the trimmed V and J ends, which lost 5 bases and 3 bases, there was a span of 19 bases. The CDR3 has 16 amino acids. Germline V gene lookup returns CDR1 SGHAT and CDR2 FQDESV (reference sequence). CDR3 region: CASSPPRGRRYTEAFF. The CDR3 DNA follows: TGTGCCAGCAGCCCCCCGCGGGGTCGTCGGTACACTGAAGCTTTCTTT.

V gene TRBV9 combines with J gene TRBJ2-7; the D gene is possibly TRBD2 (6 bases). V was clipped by 3 bases and J by 7 bases, with 20 bases between them. Germline-derived CDR1 and CDR2 are SGDLS and YYNGEE. There are 15 residues in the CDR3. This CDR3 reads CASSARDWGSGEQYF. The CDR3 region has the DNA TGTGCCAGCAGCGCCCGGGACTGGGGTTCGGGAGAGCAGTACTTC.

The J gene is TRBJ2-7, the V gene TRBV27; 11 bases agree with TRBD2. Germline V gene lookup returns CDR1 MNHEY and CDR2 SMNVEV (reference sequence). After removal of 4 bases from V and 3 bases from J, the junction contained 5 bases not matched to a gene. The CDR3 has 15 amino acids. CDR3 coding DNA: TGTGCCAGCAGTTCCACTAGCGGGAGTCTCTACGAGCAGTACTTC. The encoded protein is CASSSTSGSLYEQYF.

The chain recombines TRBV5-1 with TRBJ2-2; 8 bases fit TRBD1. The length of the CDR3 is 15 residues. Per germline, CDR1 SGHRS and CDR2 YFSETQ. The J segment lost 7 bases and the V segment lost 0 bases, leaving 5 bases of the junction unmatched. The CDR3 DNA reads as TGCGCCAGCAGCTTGGACGAACAGGGGGGCGGGGAGCTGTTTTTT. Amino acids: CASSLDEQGGGELFF. Full variable domain (rest looked up from reference TRBV5-1 and TRBJ2-2): KAGVTQTPRYLIKTRGQQVTLSCSPISGHRSVSWYQQTPGQGLQFLFEYFSETQRNKGNFPGRFSGRQFSNSRSEMNVSTLELGDSALYLCASSLDEQGGGELFFGEGSRLTVL.

The chain employs TRBV29-1 and TRBJ2-7; 8 bases fit TRBD1. From germline, CDR1 is SQVTM and CDR2 ANQGSEA. The CDR3 is made up of 12 amino acids. Germline trimming cut 5 bases from V and 1 base from J; bases unmatched to any gene: 1. The CDR3 DNA sequence: TGCAGCGTTCGACAGGGGTCCTACGAGCAGTACTTC. Translation gives CSVRQGSYEQYF.

V gene TRBV30 combines with J gene TRBJ1-6; 9 positions match TRBD1. Germline CDR1 GTSNPN, CDR2 SVGIG (reference sequence). This CDR3 region has 13 residues. Trimming took 5 bases from V and 8 from J; bases not matched to a gene: 4. For the CDR3, the DNA is TGTGCCTGGGAGGACAGGGGCGATTCACCCCTCCACTTT. Translation gives CAWEDRGDSPLHF.

This chain joins TRBV28 and TRBJ2-7, with unresolved D. CDR1 is MDHEN, CDR2 SYDVKM, per germline. The length of the CDR3 is 12 residues. V was cut by 4 bases and J by 4 bases, with 8 bases left in between. The CDR3 DNA follows: TGTGCCAGCAGTTCGTTCAGGTACGAGCAGTACTTC. As protein: CASSSFRYEQYF.

This chain joins TRBV5-1 and TRBJ1-3; D is unresolved. The CDR3 has 15 residues. V was clipped by 1 base and J by 1 base, with 9 bases between them. Looked up from germline, CDR1 is SGHRS and CDR2 is YFSETQ. CDR3 bases: TGCGCCAGCAGCTTGAATGCGGTTTCTGGAAACACCATATATTTT. Protein product: CASSLNAVSGNTIYF.

This chain joins TRBV4-3 and TRBJ2-6, with 9 bases identical to TRBD1. The CDR3 consists of 16 residues. The V and J ends lost 4 bases and 0 bases, in that order; junction bases with no gene match: 1. Per the germline V gene, CDR1 is LGHNA and CDR2 is YSLEER. The CDR3 spells CASSPTGGSGANVLTF. Here the CDR3 DNA reads TGCGCCAGCAGCCCGACAGGGGGCTCTGGGGCCAACGTCCTGACTTTC.

CDR3 region: CASSTVRQVTDTQYF. The CDR3 region has the DNA TGTGCCAGCAGCACCGTCCGACAAGTCACAGATACGCAGTATTTT. This sequence joins TRBV7-9 and TRBJ2-3, with unresolved D. CDR1 is SEHNR and CDR2 is FQNEAQ in the germline V gene (reference sequence). V shed 5 bases and J shed 2 bases, with 14 bases lying between them. This CDR3 spans 15 amino acids.

The genes are TRBV14 and TRBJ2-7; no definite D call. V lost 4 bases and J 6 bases, leaving 7 bases between the germline ends. CDR3 size: 11 residues. Germline V gene data show CDR1 as SGHDN and CDR2 as FVKESK. The CDR3 loop is CASSRALEQYF. The CDR3 region has the DNA TGTGCCAGCAGCCGGGCCCTCGAGCAGTACTTC.

The chain has TRBV27 and TRBJ1-1; D call uncertain. Germline CDR1 is MNHEY and CDR2 is SMNVEV (reference sequence). The V gene lost 6 bases and the J gene lost 7 bases, with 3 bases spanning the gap. The CDR3 contains 9 residues. The CDR3 loop is CASSIEAFF. In DNA form, the CDR3 reads TGTGCCAGCAGCATTGAAGCTTTCTTT.

This clone was recorded only once. The chain recombines TRBV3-1 (or the pseudogene TRBV3-2) with TRBJ2-7; 10 bases are shared with TRBD1. The germline V gene encodes CDR1 LGHDT and CDR2 YNNKEL (reference sequence). The V segment lost 1 base and the J segment 3 bases; nucleotides outside the gene matches: 3. The CDR3 has 15 residues. Here the CDR3 reads CASSQGTGGFYEQYF. CDR3 DNA sequence: TGTGCCAGCAGCCAAGGGACAGGGGGATTCTACGAGCAGTACTTC.

This chain connects TRBV11-3 to TRBJ2-2, with TRBD2 matching 8 bases. Germline lookup yields CDR1 SGHNT and CDR2 YENEEA. V was pared by 5 bases and J by 0 bases, with 2 bases of the junction left unmatched. This CDR3 is 15 amino acids long. CDR3 amino acids: CASSQGLANTGELFF. The CDR3 bases are TGTGCCAGCAGCCAGGGACTAGCGAACACCGGGGAGCTGTTTTTT.

V is TRBV15 and J is TRBJ2-2; tentative D call: TRBD1 (6 bases). CDR1 is LNHNV and CDR2 is YYDKDF in the germline V gene (reference sequence). Deletions cut 1 base from V and 8 bases from J, with 14 bases between. The CDR3 loop spans 15 amino acids. The CDR3 here is CATSRGDTAVGELFF. CDR3 nucleotides: TGTGCCACCAGCAGAGGGGACACAGCAGTAGGGGAGCTGTTTTTT.

This chain links TRBV6-5 with TRBJ1-2; tentative D call: TRBD1 (5 bases). CDR1 is MNHEY and CDR2 is SVGAGI in the germline V gene. The CDR3 runs to 14 residues. V lost 6 bases to trimming and J lost 4 bases, with 15 bases between them. This CDR3 reads CASSVDSQVYGYTF. CDR3 DNA: TGTGCCAGCAGCGTCGACAGTCAGGTCTATGGCTACACCTTC.

The chain is built from TRBV7-2 and TRBJ2-3, with D perhaps matching TRBD1 (6 bases). Germline V lookup: CDR1 SGHTA, CDR2 FQGNSA. The CDR3 is made up of 16 amino acids. With 5 bases removed from V and 5 bases from J, the gap between germline ends came to 20 bases. CDR3 DNA: TGTGCCAGCAGCCCCCAACCCCTAACAGGGAAAGATACGCAGTATTTT. It specifies CASSPQPLTGKDTQYF.